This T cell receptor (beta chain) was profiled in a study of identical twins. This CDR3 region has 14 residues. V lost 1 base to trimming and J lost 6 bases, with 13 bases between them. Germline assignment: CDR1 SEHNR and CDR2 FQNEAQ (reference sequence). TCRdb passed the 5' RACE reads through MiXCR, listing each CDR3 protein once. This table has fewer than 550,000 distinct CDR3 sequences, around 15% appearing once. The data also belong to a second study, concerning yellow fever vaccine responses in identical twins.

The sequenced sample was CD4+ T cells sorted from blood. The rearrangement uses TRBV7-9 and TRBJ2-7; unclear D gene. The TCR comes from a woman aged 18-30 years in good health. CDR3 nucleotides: TGTGCCAGCAGCTTAGAGGCGAAGGCTCCCGAGCAGTACTTC. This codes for CASSLEAKAPEQYF.